This passage covers 18 T cell receptor beta chains from one sample sequenced in a study of identifying expanded T cells in peripheral blood. Libraries were prepared by immunoSEQ multiplex PCR; TCRdb keeps only in-frame clonotypes and omits some of them. The sample holds 81,000 or so clones, around 84% seen once. The sample consisted of blood. Source of these receptors: a person between 18 and 75 years old in good health.

This clone showed up just a few times. This chain links TRBV6-5 with TRBJ2-7; weak D call: TRBD1 (6 bases). Germline V gene data show CDR1 as MNHEY and CDR2 as SVGAGI. Deletions cut 7 bases from V and 2 bases from J, with 15 bases between. CDR3 length: 14 amino acids. This chain's CDR3 is CASTPDRFPYEQYF. The CDR3 region has the DNA TGTGCCAGCACCCCGGACAGATTTCCCTACGAGCAGTACTTC.

This clone was recorded once. The rearrangement links TRBV30 to TRBJ2-3, with unresolved D. V gave up 4 bases and J gave up 2 bases, with 10 bases separating them. The CDR3 consists of 13 residues. Germline CDR1 GTSNPN, CDR2 SVGIG (reference sequence). The CDR3 region is CAWNPTNTDTQYF. CDR3 sequence (DNA): TGTGCCTGGAACCCGACCAACACAGATACGCAGTATTTT.

This clone was seen once. V gene TRBV28 combines with J gene TRBJ1-4; maybe TRBD1 (5 bases). The CDR3 extends over 13 amino acids. Germline values: CDR1 MDHEN, CDR2 SYDVKM. With 1 base removed from V and 8 bases from J, the gap between germline ends came to 8 bases. CDR3 sequence: CASSLLQGEKLFF. CDR3 nucleotide sequence: TGTGCCAGCAGTTTATTGCAGGGAGAAAAACTGTTTTTT.

In this sample, this clone turned up once. This chain joins TRBV28 and TRBJ1-4; 7 nucleotides align to TRBD1. The CDR3 length is 14 residues. Germline V CDR1 and CDR2: MDHEN, SYDVKM. Losses at the gene ends were 4 bases for V and 5 bases for J; bases not matched to a gene: 4. DNA for the CDR3: TGTGCCAGCAGTTCCCCAGGGGGGAATGAAAAACTGTTTTTT. This gives the protein CASSSPGGNEKLFF.

The table lists this clone with a count of one. The chain recombines TRBV30 with TRBJ2-3, with 8 bases lining up with TRBD2. The CDR3 has 14 amino acids. In germline, CDR1 is GTSNPN, CDR2 SVGIG (reference sequence). With V trimmed by 3 bases and J by 0 bases, 2 bases remained unmatched. CDR3 protein: CAWRVAGSTDTQYF. The CDR3 DNA reads TGTGCCTGGAGGGTAGCGGGAAGCACAGATACGCAGTATTTT.

Only a few counts were recorded for this clone. This chain connects TRBV9 to TRBJ2-2, with D unresolved. V was trimmed by 4 bases and J by 4 bases, leaving 5 bases between them. Germline V gene data show CDR1 as SGDLS and CDR2 as YYNGEE. The CDR3 is 12 residues long. The CDR3 region is CASSFSTGELFF. The DNA of the CDR3 is TGTGCCAGCAGCTTCAGCACCGGGGAGCTGTTTTTT.

The genes are TRBV11-3 and TRBJ1-1; D remains unclear. Trimming pared 5 bases from V and 8 bases from J, leaving 18 bases between. The CDR3 loop spans 14 amino acids. Germline values: CDR1 SGHNT, CDR2 YENEEA. The CDR3 loop reads CASSPGEGNWEAFF. In DNA, the CDR3 is TGTGCCAGCAGCCCAGGCGAGGGCAACTGGGAAGCTTTCTTT.

V usage is TRBV27 and J usage is TRBJ2-7; 7 nucleotides align to TRBD1. V trimming: 6 bases; J trimming: 3 bases; junction bases outside the gene matches: 8. Germline V gives CDR1 MNHEY, CDR2 SMNVEV (reference sequence). This CDR3 spans 14 amino acids. CDR3 region: CASRPGQVLYEQYF. DNA for the CDR3: TGTGCCAGCAGGCCAGGACAGGTCCTCTACGAGCAGTACTTC.

The chain links TRBV25-1 to TRBJ1-5; D might be TRBD1 (6 bases). The CDR3 runs 13 residues. CDR1 MGHDK and CDR2 SYGVNS come from the germline V gene. Trimming stripped 1 base from V and 5 bases from J, with 6 bases between. CDR3 coding DNA: TGTGCCAGCAGTGAATCAGGGGATCAGCCCCAGCATTTT. Translation gives CASSESGDQPQHF.

This chain joins TRBV6-5 and TRBJ2-7; tentative D call: TRBD2 (5 bases). V lost 2 bases and J 2 bases, leaving 16 bases between the germline ends. Germline lookup yields CDR1 MNHEY and CDR2 SVGAGI. The CDR3 extends over 16 amino acids. DNA for the CDR3: TGTGCCAGCAGTTACCGAGGTGGCGGGTCAACCTACGAGCAGTACTTC. It codes for CASSYRGGGSTYEQYF.

This chain connects TRBV6-1 to TRBJ1-4; 10 nucleotides match TRBD1. CDR1 MNHNS and CDR2 SASEGT come from the germline V gene. V trimming: 6 bases; J trimming: 6 bases; junction bases outside the gene matches: 4. The CDR3 loop spans 14 amino acids. The CDR3: CASRTGTGDEKLFF. DNA for the CDR3: TGTGCCAGCAGAACCGGGACAGGGGATGAAAAACTGTTTTTT.

The rearrangement links TRBV7-6 to TRBJ2-5; D gene unclear. The germline V gene has CDR1 SGHVS and CDR2 FNYEAQ. V was pared by 0 bases and J by 3 bases, with 8 bases between. The CDR3 runs to 14 residues. The chain's CDR3 is CASSLARVEETQYF. The CDR3 DNA reads TGTGCCAGCAGCTTAGCGCGAGTAGAAGAGACCCAGTACTTC.

The chain has TRBV27 and TRBJ1-1, with 11 bases that match TRBD1. The CDR3 consists of 15 residues. The V and J ends lost 5 bases and 1 base, in that order; junction bases with no gene match: 3. Looked up from germline, CDR1 is MNHEY and CDR2 is SMNVEV (reference sequence). CDR3 nucleotides: TGTGCCAGCAGTAGGGGGACAGGGGGGAACACTGAAGCTTTCTTT. The encoded protein is CASSRGTGGNTEAFF.

V is TRBV10-3 and J is TRBJ1-1; maybe TRBD1 (6 bases). From germline, CDR1 is ENHRY and CDR2 SYGVKD. The CDR3 runs to 14 residues. Trimming shortened V by 6 bases and J by 1 base, and 12 bases separated the two germline ends. The CDR3 DNA reads as TGTGCCATCAGCCCAGGGGAACGGAACACTGAAGCTTTCTTT. Its protein is CAISPGERNTEAFF.

The gene calls are TRBV4-1 and TRBJ1-1; D is uncertain. This CDR3 spans 14 amino acids. Germline-derived CDR1 and CDR2 are MGHRA and YSYEKL. V was trimmed by 2 bases and J by 2 bases, leaving 9 bases between them. The CDR3 DNA reads as TGCGCCAGCAGCCAAACTCAGACTAACACTGAAGCTTTCTTT. Protein sequence: CASSQTQTNTEAFF.

This chain uses TRBV19 with TRBJ1-2; TRBD1 agrees at 8 bases. The CDR3 is 16 residues long. Trimming at V came to 5 bases and at J to 4 bases, leaving 12 bases not matched to a gene. Germline loops: CDR1 LNHDA, CDR2 SQIVND (reference sequence). DNA for the CDR3: TGTGCCAGTAGTCCCGTAGGACAGGGCACACGCTATGGCTACACCTTC. This translates into CASSPVGQGTRYGYTF.

J is TRBJ2-1 and V is TRBV4-2; 13 positions agree with TRBD2. This CDR3 region has 16 residues. Looked up from germline, CDR1 is LGHNA and CDR2 is YNFKEQ. Trimming took 0 bases from V and 7 from J; bases not matched to a gene: 3. The chain's CDR3 is CASSQEGLAGLNEQFF. The CDR3 region has the DNA TGTGCCAGCAGCCAAGAGGGACTAGCGGGACTAAATGAGCAGTTCTTC.

The V call is TRBV28, the J call TRBJ1-2, with D tentatively TRBD1 (5 bases). Germline lookup yields CDR1 MDHEN and CDR2 SYDVKM. Trimming removed 10 bases at V and 1 base at J, with 16 bases between. CDR3 size: 14 residues. In DNA, the CDR3 is TGTGCCACCATACCCGGGACGGATAACTATGGCTACACCTTC. Its translation is CATIPGTDNYGYTF.